This T cell receptor beta chain was recovered during a study of chemoradiotherapy in HPV16-positive cancers (dated by TCRdb to the early 2020s). Describing the broader study: Using functional T-cell assays on cells from a couple of HPV16-positive patients, the researchers defined candidate HPV-specific T-cell clones and common TCR motifs. The study asked whether T-cell immunity against the HPV oncoproteins E6 and E7 changes during chemoradiotherapy and whether it affects survival. The candidate HPV-specific TCRs and motifs were then tracked in TCR repertoires from 86 patients with HPV-related cancers.

The library was made by the immunoSEQ multiplex PCR assay. The table was pulled from immuneACCESS by TCRdb, which kept in-frame rearrangements only. Such tables lose some clones; where checked, under half of the loss comes from unresolved V genes, and the rest has no known cause. In this sample the table shows 65,000 to 80,000 clones, 88% of which occur a single time. The ten largest clones capture roughly 4.2% of the sample. Broad study findings and their caveats: Among HPV16-positive patients, expansion of HPV-responsive T cells during chemoradiotherapy was associated with better recurrence-free survival. Expansion of candidate HPV-specific clones and E7-related TCR motifs was observed in the tumor microenvironment during treatment, whereas no such expansion was observed for non-HPV-specific T cells. The functional definition of HPV-specific T cells came from only two HPV16-positive patients, and the survival association was reported for HPV16-positive patients.

Because repertoires were sampled repeatedly during chemoradiotherapy, clonal expansion in the tumor microenvironment could be followed. From its cysteine to its phenylalanine, the CDR3 spans 14 amino acids. The CDR3 DNA has 42 bases and is translated from base 1. V is cut by 7 bases and J by 1 base, and the space between the germline ends is 13 bases. CDR1 is given as SNHLY and CDR2 as FYNNEI, both from the germline V gene. In regard to this clone: No antigen is known for it. Per-base qualities were not stored, and no clone one base away is much larger.

This sequence originates from a human donor with HPV-associated anogenital cancer. The rearranged segments are TRBV2 and TRBJ1-1; no D segment can be confidently identified. This sample comprised blood, obtained from a patient who underwent chemoradiotherapy. The CDR3 reads CASMGRDPNTEAFF. The sequenced DNA: TGTGCCAGCATGGGAAGGGATCCGAACACTGAAGCTTTCTTT.